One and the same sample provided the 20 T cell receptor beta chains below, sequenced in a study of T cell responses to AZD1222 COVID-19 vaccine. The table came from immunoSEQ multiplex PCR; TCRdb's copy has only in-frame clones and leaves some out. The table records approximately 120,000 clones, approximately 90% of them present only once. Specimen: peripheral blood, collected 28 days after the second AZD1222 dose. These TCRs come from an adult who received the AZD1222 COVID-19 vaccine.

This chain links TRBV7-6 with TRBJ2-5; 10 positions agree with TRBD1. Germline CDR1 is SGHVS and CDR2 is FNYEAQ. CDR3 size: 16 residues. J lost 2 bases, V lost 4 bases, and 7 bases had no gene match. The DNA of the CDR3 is TGTGCCAGCAGCTCGGGACAGGGGTTCGGGCAAGAGACCCAGTACTTC. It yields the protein CASSSGQGFGQETQYF.

As DNA, the CDR3 is TGTGCCAGCAGTTCACAGGGAACCGGGGAGCTGTTTTTT. Translated: CASSSQGTGELFF. The J gene is TRBJ2-2, the V gene TRBV12-3 or TRBV12-4, with D perhaps matching TRBD1 (6 bases). The CDR3 covers 13 residues. Deletions cut 4 bases from V and 5 bases from J, with 8 bases between.

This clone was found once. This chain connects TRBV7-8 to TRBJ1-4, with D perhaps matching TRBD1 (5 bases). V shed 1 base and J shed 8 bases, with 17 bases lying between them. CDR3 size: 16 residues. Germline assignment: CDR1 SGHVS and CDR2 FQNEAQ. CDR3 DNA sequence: TGTGCCAGCAGCTTAGGTTCTGGGGGGTCTTACGAAAAACTGTTTTTT. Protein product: CASSLGSGGSYEKLFF. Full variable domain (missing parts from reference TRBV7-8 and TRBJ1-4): GAGVSQSPRYKVAKRGQDVALRCDPISGHVSLFWYQQALGQGPEFLTYFQNEAQLDKSGLPSDRFFAERPEGSVSTLKIQRTQQEDSAVYLCASSLGSGGSYEKLFFGSGTQLSVL.

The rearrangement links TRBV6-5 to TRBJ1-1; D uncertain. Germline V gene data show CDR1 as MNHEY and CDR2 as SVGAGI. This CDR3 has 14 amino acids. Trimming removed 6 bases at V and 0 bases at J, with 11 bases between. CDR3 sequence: CASRTDLLNTEAFF. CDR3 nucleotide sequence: TGTGCCAGCAGGACGGACCTACTGAACACTGAAGCTTTCTTT.

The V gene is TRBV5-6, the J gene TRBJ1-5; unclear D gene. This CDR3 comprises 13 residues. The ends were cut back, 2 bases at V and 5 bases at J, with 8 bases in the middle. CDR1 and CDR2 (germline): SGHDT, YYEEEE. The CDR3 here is CASSFSRDQPQHF. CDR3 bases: TGTGCCAGCAGCTTCAGTCGGGATCAGCCCCAGCATTTT.

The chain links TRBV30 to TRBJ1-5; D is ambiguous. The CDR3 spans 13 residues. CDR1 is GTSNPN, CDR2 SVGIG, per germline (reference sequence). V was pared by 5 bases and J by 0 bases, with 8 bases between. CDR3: CAWGSYSNQPQHF. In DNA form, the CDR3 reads TGTGCCTGGGGGTCTTATAGCAATCAGCCCCAGCATTTT.

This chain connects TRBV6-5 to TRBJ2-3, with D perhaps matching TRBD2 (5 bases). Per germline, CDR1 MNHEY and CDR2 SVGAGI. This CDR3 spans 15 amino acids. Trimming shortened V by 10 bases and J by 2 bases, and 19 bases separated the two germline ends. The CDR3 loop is CATADSLATTDTQYF. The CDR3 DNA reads TGTGCCACCGCGGACTCTTTAGCCACCACAGATACGCAGTATTTT.

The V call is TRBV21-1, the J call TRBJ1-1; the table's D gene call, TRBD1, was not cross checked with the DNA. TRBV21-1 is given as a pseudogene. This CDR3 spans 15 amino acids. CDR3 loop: CASSRTGGTRTEAFF. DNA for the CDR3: TGTGCCAGCTCCCGGACAGGGGGCACGAGGACTGAAGCTTTCTTT.

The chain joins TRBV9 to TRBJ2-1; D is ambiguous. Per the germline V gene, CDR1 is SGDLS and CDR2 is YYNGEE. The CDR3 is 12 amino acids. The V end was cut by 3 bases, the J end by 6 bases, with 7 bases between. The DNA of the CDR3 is TGTGCCAGCAGCGCCTCCCCCAATGAGCAGTTCTTC. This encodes CASSASPNEQFF.

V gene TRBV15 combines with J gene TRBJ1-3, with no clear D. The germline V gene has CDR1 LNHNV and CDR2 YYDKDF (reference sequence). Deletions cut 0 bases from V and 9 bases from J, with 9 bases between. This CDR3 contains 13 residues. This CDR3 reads CATSRDMTGTIYF. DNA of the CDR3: TGTGCCACCAGCAGAGATATGACCGGCACCATATATTTT.

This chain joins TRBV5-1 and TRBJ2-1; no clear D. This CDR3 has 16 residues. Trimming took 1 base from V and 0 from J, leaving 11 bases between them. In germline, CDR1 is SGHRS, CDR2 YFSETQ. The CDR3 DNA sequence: TGCGCCAGCAGCTTGAACGTGGCGAGCTCCTACAATGAGCAGTTCTTC. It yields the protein CASSLNVASSYNEQFF.

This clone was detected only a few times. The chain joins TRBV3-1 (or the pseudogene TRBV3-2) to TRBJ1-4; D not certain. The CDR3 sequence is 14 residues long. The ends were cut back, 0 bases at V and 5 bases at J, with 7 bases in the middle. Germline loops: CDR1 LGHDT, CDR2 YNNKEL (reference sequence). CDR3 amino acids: CASSQDGKNEKLFF. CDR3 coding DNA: TGTGCCAGCAGCCAAGATGGCAAGAATGAAAAACTGTTTTTT.

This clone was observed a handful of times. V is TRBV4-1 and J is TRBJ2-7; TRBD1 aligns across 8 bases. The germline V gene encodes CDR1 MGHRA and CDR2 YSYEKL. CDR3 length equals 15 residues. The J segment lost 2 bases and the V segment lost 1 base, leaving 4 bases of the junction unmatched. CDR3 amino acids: CASSQVWDRTYEQYF. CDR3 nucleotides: TGCGCCAGCAGCCAAGTATGGGACAGGACCTACGAGCAGTACTTC.

The CDR3 bases are TGTGCCAGCAAAAGTCCGGACACTGAAGCTTTCTTT. Translation: CASKSPDTEAFF. This chain uses TRBV6-4 with TRBJ1-1; no clear D gene. CDR3 length: 12 residues. Trimming cost V 7 bases and J 3 bases, with 9 bases left between them. The germline V gene encodes CDR1 MRHNA and CDR2 SNTAGT.

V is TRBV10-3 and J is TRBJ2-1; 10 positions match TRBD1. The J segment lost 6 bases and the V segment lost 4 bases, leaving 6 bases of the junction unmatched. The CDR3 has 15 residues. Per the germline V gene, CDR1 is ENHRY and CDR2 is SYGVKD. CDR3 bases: TGTGCCATCAGTGGAGGACAGGGGGGGGTCAATGAGCAGTTCTTC. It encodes CAISGGQGGVNEQFF.

CDR3 coding DNA: TGTGCCAGCAGTGAGCAACAGGACCAGCCCCAGCATTTT. Protein sequence: CASSEQQDQPQHF. V usage is TRBV6-1 and J usage is TRBJ1-5; D might be TRBD1 (5 bases). The CDR3 loop spans 13 amino acids. V was trimmed by 3 bases and J by 7 bases, leaving 10 bases between them. Germline lookup yields CDR1 MNHNS and CDR2 SASEGT.

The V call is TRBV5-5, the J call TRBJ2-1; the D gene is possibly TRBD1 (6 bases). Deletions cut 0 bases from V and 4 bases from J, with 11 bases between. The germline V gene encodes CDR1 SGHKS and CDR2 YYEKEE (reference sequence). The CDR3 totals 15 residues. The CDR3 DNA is TGTGCCAGCAGCTTGGGGCAGGGGAGTTACAATGAGCAGTTCTTC. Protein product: CASSLGQGSYNEQFF.

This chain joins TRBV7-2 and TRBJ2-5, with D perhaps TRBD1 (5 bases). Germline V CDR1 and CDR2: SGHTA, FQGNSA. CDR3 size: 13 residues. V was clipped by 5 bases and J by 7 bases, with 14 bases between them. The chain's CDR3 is CASSNTGGGTQYF. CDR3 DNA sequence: TGTGCCAGCAGCAATACAGGTGGCGGGACCCAGTACTTC.

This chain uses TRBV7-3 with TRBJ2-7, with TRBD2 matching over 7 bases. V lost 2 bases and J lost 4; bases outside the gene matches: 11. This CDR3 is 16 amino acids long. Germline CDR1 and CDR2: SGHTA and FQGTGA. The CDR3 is CASSLLGGREGYEQYF. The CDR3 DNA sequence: TGTGCCAGCAGCTTATTAGGCGGGAGAGAAGGGTACGAGCAGTACTTC. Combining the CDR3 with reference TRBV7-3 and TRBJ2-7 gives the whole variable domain GAGVSQTPSNKVTEKGKYVELRCDPISGHTALYWYRQSLGQGPEFLIYFQGTGAADDSGLPNDRFFAVRPEGSVSTLKIQRTERGDSAVYLCASSLLGGREGYEQYFGPGTRLTVT.

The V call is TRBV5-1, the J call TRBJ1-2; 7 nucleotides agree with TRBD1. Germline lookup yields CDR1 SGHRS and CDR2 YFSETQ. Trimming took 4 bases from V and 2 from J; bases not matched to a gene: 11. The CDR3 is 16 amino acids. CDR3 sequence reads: CASSAITGTANYGYTF. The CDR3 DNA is TGCGCCAGCAGCGCCATTACCGGGACAGCAAACTATGGCTACACCTTC.